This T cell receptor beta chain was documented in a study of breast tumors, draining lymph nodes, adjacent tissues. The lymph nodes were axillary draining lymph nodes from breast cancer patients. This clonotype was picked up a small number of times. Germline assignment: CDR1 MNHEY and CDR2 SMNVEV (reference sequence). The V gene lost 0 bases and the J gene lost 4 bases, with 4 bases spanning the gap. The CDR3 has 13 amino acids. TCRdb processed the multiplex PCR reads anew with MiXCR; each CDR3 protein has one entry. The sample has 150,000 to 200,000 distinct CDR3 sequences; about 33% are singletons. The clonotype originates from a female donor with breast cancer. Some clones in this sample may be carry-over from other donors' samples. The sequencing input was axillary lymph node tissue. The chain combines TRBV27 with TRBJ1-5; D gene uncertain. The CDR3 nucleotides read TGTGCCAGCAGTTTATCTCATAATCAGCCCCAGCATTTT. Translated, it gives CASSLSHNQPQHF.